These 2 T cell receptor beta chains came from one sample sequenced in a study of T cells after yellow fever vaccination. TCRdb reanalysed the 5' RACE reads using MiXCR and keeps one entry per CDR3 protein. In the table there are some 670,000 distinct CDR3 sequences, more than 9% of which are singletons. Sequencing was performed on PBMCs, taken on the day of the yellow fever booster vaccination. These receptors were taken from a man aged 25 to 40 who received the YFV17D yellow fever vaccine.

The V and J genes are TRBV3-1 and TRBJ2-6; D is uncertain. The V end was cut by 4 bases, the J end by 5 bases, with 6 bases between. There are 13 residues in the CDR3. Per the germline V gene, CDR1 is LGHDT and CDR2 is YNNKEL (reference sequence). The CDR3 bases are TGTGCCAGCAGCCCGAATAGGGCCAACGTCCTGACTTTC. This encodes CASSPNRANVLTF.

With respect to this clonotype: A junction boundary mismatches the germline segment, possibly from a read error. This chain uses TRBV13 with TRBJ2-2; 9 bases match TRBD2. The CDR3 contains 15 residues. Germline V gene data show CDR1 as PRHDT and CDR2 as FYEKMQ (reference sequence). This chain's CDR3 is CASGGPPVGTGELFF. The CDR3 bases are TGCGCCAGCGGGGGGCCCCCGGTCGGCACCGGGGAGCTGTTTTTT.